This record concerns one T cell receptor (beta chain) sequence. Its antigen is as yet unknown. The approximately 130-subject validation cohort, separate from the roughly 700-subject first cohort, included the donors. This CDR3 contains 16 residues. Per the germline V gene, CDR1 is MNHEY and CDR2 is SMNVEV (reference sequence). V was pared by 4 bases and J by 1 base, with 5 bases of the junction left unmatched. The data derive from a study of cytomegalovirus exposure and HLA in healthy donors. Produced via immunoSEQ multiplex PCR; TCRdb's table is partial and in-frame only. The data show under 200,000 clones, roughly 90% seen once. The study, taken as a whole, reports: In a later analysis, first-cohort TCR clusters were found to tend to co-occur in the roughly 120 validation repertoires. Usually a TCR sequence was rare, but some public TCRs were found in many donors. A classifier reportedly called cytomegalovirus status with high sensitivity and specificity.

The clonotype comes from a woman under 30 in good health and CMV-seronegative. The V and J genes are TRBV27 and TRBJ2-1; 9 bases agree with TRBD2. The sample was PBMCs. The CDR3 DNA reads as TGTGCCAGCAGTTCGTTAGCGGGAGAATCCTACAATGAGCAGTTCTTC. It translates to CASSSLAGESYNEQFF.